These T cell receptor beta chains were read from a single sample in a study of blood T cells in healthy people across ages. TCRdb reprocessed the 5' RACE reads with MiXCR, giving one entry per CDR3 protein. The data show 1.5 million or so distinct CDR3 sequences, around two fifths seen once. Sequencing input: blood. These receptors were taken from a young woman in good health. Both conserved end residues are part of each CDR3. The D gene is left open where the match is weak. Where a row states a size, it is once, few, many or the class of an expanded clone; other rows omit it.

CDR3 DNA | CDR3 protein | V gene | clone size | J gene | D gene
TGTGCCAGCAGCCACGGGGCGGATTCACCCCTCCACTTT | CASSHGADSPLHF | TRBV25-1 | few | TRBJ1-6 | NA
TGTGCCAGCAGTTTGTATAGGGCGGGGACTGAACAGTTCTTC | CASSLYRAGTEQFF | TRBV27 | once | TRBJ2-1 | NA
TGTGCCAGCAGCCCAAGCCCCAGGGGAACAGATACGCAGTATTTT | CASSPSPRGTDTQYF | TRBV14 | NA | TRBJ2-3 | NA
TGTGCCAGCAGTTTCTTGCGGTCAGTCGGGCAGGGGGCCCCAGATACGCAGTATTTT | CASSFLRSVGQGAPDTQYF | TRBV27 | NA | TRBJ2-3 | TRBD1
TGCGCCAGCAGCTCGGGACGCCGTCAGAATGAGCAGTACTTC | CASSSGRRQNEQYF | TRBV4-1 | NA | TRBJ2-7 | NA
TGTGCCAGCAGCAAAGGAAGGCAGGGAAATGGCTACACCTTC | CASSKGRQGNGYTF | TRBV21-1 | few | TRBJ1-2 | NA
TGTGCCAGCAGGACGACAGGGGGTCTTAGTAACTATGGCTACACCTTC | CASRTTGGLSNYGYTF | TRBV6-6 | NA | TRBJ1-2 | TRBD1
TGTGCCATCAGTGAGTCGCAGGGCCTAACACTATATGGCTACACCTTC | CAISESQGLTLYGYTF | TRBV10-3 | few | TRBJ1-2 | NA
TGTGCCAGCAGTTCACCACTAGCGGGCTCCTACAATGAGCAGTTCTTC | CASSSPLAGSYNEQFF | TRBV6-1 | NA | TRBJ2-1 | TRBD2
TGTGCCAGCAGCCAAGTCAATGAGCAGTTCTTC | CASSQVNEQFF | TRBV14 | many | TRBJ2-1 | NA
TGTGCCAGCAGTGAGGGACAGGGGGGAAGCTGCGAGCAGTACTTC | CASSEGQGGSCEQYF | TRBV6-1 | NA | TRBJ2-7 | TRBD1
TGTGCCAGCAGCTCGATTTGGGGGCCTGGTTGGAATTCCCTATATAGCAATCAGCCCCAGCATTTT | CASSSIWGPGWNSLYSNQPQHF | TRBV11-2 | NA | TRBJ1-5 | NA
TGTGCCACTACAGGGGACAGAACCAATGAGCAGTTCTTC | CATTGDRTNEQFF | TRBV2 | NA | TRBJ2-1 | TRBD1
TGCAGTGCTGTATCGGGGTCTAAATCCTACGAGCAGTACTTC | CSAVSGSKSYEQYF | TRBV20-1 | few | TRBJ2-7 | NA
TGCAGTGCTAGAGACAGGACAGGGGGCTGGGAGCAGTACTTC | CSARDRTGGWEQYF | TRBV20-1 | few | TRBJ2-7 | TRBD1
TGCAGTGCTAGTCAGAAAGGAGCGAACACCGGGGAGCTGTTTTTT | CSASQKGANTGELFF | TRBV20-1 | NA | TRBJ2-2 | NA
TGTGCCAGCAGTGCTAGCGGGGGTAACGAGCAGTACTTC | CASSASGGNEQYF | TRBV6-6 | once | TRBJ2-7 | TRBD2
TGTGCCAGCAGCTTAGACGGGAATGAGCAGTTCTTC | CASSLDGNEQFF | TRBV7-9 | many | TRBJ2-1 | NA
TGCGCCAGCAGCCCGAACTGGGCGAGCACCGGGGAGCTGTTTTTT | CASSPNWASTGELFF | TRBV5-1 | NA | TRBJ2-2 | NA
TGTGCCACCAGTGATCGTAGCACCGGGACAGGGGATCTCTATGGCTACACCTTC | CATSDRSTGTGDLYGYTF | TRBV24-1 | NA | TRBJ1-2 | TRBD1
TGTGCCTGGAGTGTACCCCAGGAGGGCCCATACAATGAGCAGTTCTTC | CAWSVPQEGPYNEQFF | TRBV30 | few | TRBJ2-1 | NA
TGCAGTGCTAGAGATGAGGGACAGGGTGACAATGAGCAGTTCTTC | CSARDEGQGDNEQFF | TRBV20-1 | once | TRBJ2-1 | TRBD1
TGCAGCGCACAGAACAATGAGCAGTTCTTC | CSAQNNEQFF | TRBV29-1 | many | TRBJ2-1 | NA
TGTGCCAGCAGTTTTCAACGAACCAACACCGGGGAGCTGTTTTTT | CASSFQRTNTGELFF | TRBV27 | NA | TRBJ2-2 | NA
TGCGCCAGCAGCCAAGCCGGGACTTCCACAGATACGCAGTATTTT | CASSQAGTSTDTQYF | TRBV4-1 | many | TRBJ2-3 | NA
TGCAGCGTTGTAAAGGTAACGGGGAGCGAGCAGTACTTC | CSVVKVTGSEQYF | TRBV29-1 | many | TRBJ2-7 | NA
TGCAGTGCTAACACTCTAGCGGGGGTTGAGACCCAGTACTTC | CSANTLAGVETQYF | TRBV20-1 | few | TRBJ2-5 | TRBD2
TGTGCCAGCAGCTTGCGCTATCAAGGGGCTGAAGCTTTCTTT | CASSLRYQGAEAFF | TRBV5-5 | NA | TRBJ1-1 | NA
TGTGCCAGCAGCATAGCGGGGGGGTATTCAGATACGCAGTATTTT | CASSIAGGYSDTQYF | TRBV7-3 | once | TRBJ2-3 | TRBD2
TGCGCCAGCAGCGTATCCGGGACAGGGAACTATGGCTACACCTTC | CASSVSGTGNYGYTF | TRBV5-1 | NA | TRBJ1-2 | TRBD1
TGCAGTGCGTCTAACGAGGGCGGTCATGAGCAGTTCTTC | CSASNEGGHEQFF | TRBV20-1 | NA | TRBJ2-1 | NA
TGCGCCAGCAGTCCTCAGGGGTCGGCTTACTCCTACGAGCAGTACTTC | CASSPQGSAYSYEQYF | TRBV5-1 | NA | TRBJ2-7 | NA
TGTGCCAGCAGTGAATTCCGGGGAGGGGATGGCTACACCTTC | CASSEFRGGDGYTF | TRBV2 | few | TRBJ1-2 | NA
TGCAGTGCGACCGGGACAGGGCCCTCCGCGAACACCGGGGAGCTGTTTTTT | CSATGTGPSANTGELFF | TRBV20-1 | few | TRBJ2-2 | TRBD1
TGTGCCAGCAGCACGACACACGTGGCGGGGGGGCTGAAAGATACGCAGTATTTT | CASSTTHVAGGLKDTQYF | TRBV7-9 | NA | TRBJ2-3 | TRBD2
TGCAGTGCCCGCCCCCTAGCGGGGCCCCCGGATACGCAGTATTTT | CSARPLAGPPDTQYF | TRBV20-1 | NA | TRBJ2-3 | TRBD2
TGTGCCAGCAGTGAAAGGGCAGTCTATGGCTACACCTTC | CASSERAVYGYTF | TRBV6-1 | few | TRBJ1-2 | NA